This T cell receptor beta chain originates from a study of blood T cell repertoires in COVID-19. Study in general: In each case, the material was cDNA or gDNA derived from T cells, B-cell-depleted T cells, or PBMCs.

Participants were placed into cohorts based on the clinical history they reported. No more than 2 weeks before study entry, exposed participants had met a case of COVID-19. Sequencing used immunoSEQ multiplex PCR; TCRdb keeps in-frame clones, though not all of them. The sample includes 130,000 to 150,000 clones, around 87% seen only once; the top ten take approximately 4.3%. Only one count was recorded for this clone. The sequence was collected from a woman aged 40 to 55 who had been exposed to COVID-19. Sequencing was done on a sample of PBMCs or T cells enriched from blood (not recorded which).

CDR3 sequence (DNA): TGTGCCAGCAGCCAAGGCCTTAGCGAGGTCTACGAGCAGTACTTC. Translating gives CASSQGLSEVYEQYF. The genes are TRBV3-1 (or the pseudogene TRBV3-2) and TRBJ2-7; maybe TRBD2 (5 bases). Germline V lookup: CDR1 LGHDT, CDR2 YNNKEL (reference sequence). Trimming removed 1 base from V and 3 bases from J, with 13 bases in between. The CDR3 consists of 15 residues.